This record concerns one T cell receptor beta chain sequence. The target antigen is unknown. This sample is part of a study of identical twins. With no exceptions, donors were healthy Caucasians. General observations from the study: Out-of-frame beta sequences exhibited a weaker degree of excess twin sharing.

Carrying unique molecular identifiers, the cDNA also gained a universal primer site through template switching. TCRdb independently ran MiXCR on the 5' RACE reads; one entry per CDR3 protein. The repertoire includes more than 400,000 distinct CDR3 sequences, roughly 15% of them detected once, and less than 0.5% sits in the top ten. The same data also went into a second study, on yellow fever vaccine responses in identical twins. That work states: Reportedly, twins' vaccine T cell responses looked partly convergent and partly personalized.

The material sequenced was CD4+ T cells sorted from blood. The sequence derives from a woman aged 18-30 years in good health.

The chain's CDR3 is CSEGGVEQFF. CDR3 DNA: TGCAGTGAGGGGGGGGTTGAGCAGTTCTTC. The V and J genes are TRBV20-1 and TRBJ2-1, with a possible D match to TRBD2 (7 bases). CDR3 length: 10 amino acids. Germline V gives CDR1 DFQATT, CDR2 SNEGSKA (reference sequence). V was trimmed by 7 bases and J by 9 bases, leaving 10 bases between them.